This is a list of T cell receptor beta chains from one sample in a study of OX40 agonist ivuxolimab in advanced cancers. Sequencing used immunoSEQ multiplex PCR; TCRdb keeps in-frame clones, though not all of them. Among 52,000 or so clones listed, 82% were seen once. Specimen: CD4+ or CD8+ T cells sorted from blood, collected in a trial of the OX40 agonist ivuxolimab. These receptors all come from an adult with an advanced solid tumor such as melanoma, head and neck, liver or kidney cancer. Each CDR3 is given with its conserved first and last residue. A D gene is named only where the DNA matches it firmly. Part of the rows lack a size; the others show once, few, many or a class for expanded clones.

V	size	J	D	CDR3	DNA
TRBV14	.	TRBJ2-7	TRBD1	CASSQGTVWEQYF	TGTGCCAGCAGCCAGGGGACAGTCTGGGAGCAGTACTTC
TRBV10-3	.	TRBJ2-3	TRBD2	CAISEGLADGFGGQYF	TGTGCCATCAGTGAGGGACTAGCGGACGGGTTTGGAGGGCAGTATTTT
TRBV19	.	TRBJ1-4	TRBD1	CASSTRTGNEKLFF	TGTGCCAGTAGTACTCGGACAGGAAATGAAAAACTGTTTTTT
TRBV5-1	few	TRBJ1-2	.	CASSRTQDGYTF	TGCGCCAGCAGCCGGACTCAGGATGGCTACACCTTC
TRBV9	.	TRBJ2-3	.	CASSVAASGDTQYF	TGTGCCAGCAGCGTAGCAGCCTCCGGGGATACGCAGTATTTT
TRBV19	.	TRBJ2-1	TRBD2	CASSTGGGAWNEQFF	TGTGCCAGTAGTACTGGCGGGGGGGCATGGAATGAGCAGTTCTTC
TRBV27	.	TRBJ1-2	TRBD1	CASRGAGGHGYTF	TGTGCCAGCAGGGGAGCAGGGGGCCATGGCTACACCTTC
TRBV6-4	.	TRBJ2-6	.	CASSKFSTALSGANVLTF	TGTGCCAGCAGTAAATTCTCGACAGCCCTCTCTGGGGCCAACGTCCTGACTTTC
TRBV6-5	.	TRBJ1-3	TRBD1	CASSYQDRGGNTIYF	TGTGCCAGCAGTTATCAGGACAGGGGAGGCAACACCATATATTTT
TRBV6-6	.	TRBJ1-4	.	CASSYSGGTNEKLFF	TGTGCCAGCAGTTACTCTGGGGGTACTAATGAAAAACTGTTTTTT
TRBV6-5	.	TRBJ2-1	.	CASSWYERGAGNEQFF	TGTGCCAGCAGTTGGTATGAACGGGGGGCCGGCAATGAGCAGTTCTTC
TRBV11-2	.	TRBJ1-3	TRBD1	CASNRGGPGNTIYF	TGTGCCAGCAACCGAGGGGGCCCCGGAAACACCATATATTTT
TRBV7-2	.	TRBJ1-2	.	CASSPWTGEAGGYTF	TGTGCCAGCAGCCCATGGACTGGAGAAGCTGGTGGCTACACCTTC
TRBV5-1	.	TRBJ1-2	.	CASSGSNYGYTF	TGCGCCAGCTCCGGGAGTAACTATGGCTACACCTTC
TRBV5-5	.	TRBJ1-1	.	CASSLWDGTGTEAFF	TGTGCCAGCAGCTTGTGGGACGGTACGGGCACTGAAGCTTTCTTT
TRBV27	.	TRBJ2-3	.	CASSATRGTDTQYF	TGTGCCAGCAGTGCCACCAGGGGCACAGATACGCAGTATTTT
TRBV19	.	TRBJ1-1	TRBD1	CASTYAGGLMNTEAFF	TGTGCCAGTACTTATGCAGGGGGCCTAATGAACACTGAAGCTTTCTTT
TRBV5-1	.	TRBJ2-5	.	CASSLGRGGPVETQYF	TGCGCCAGCAGCTTGGGGAGGGGGGGGCCGGTGGAGACCCAGTACTTC
TRBV9	.	TRBJ1-6	TRBD1	CASSKDRGNSPLHF	TGTGCCAGCAGCAAGGACAGGGGTAATTCACCCCTCCACTTT
TRBV14	.	TRBJ1-2	.	CASSQNRNYGYTF	TGTGCCAGCAGCCAGAACCGAAACTATGGCTACACCTTC
TRBV28	.	TRBJ1-2	.	CASSLYGKGSDGYTF	TGTGCCAGCAGTTTATACGGCAAAGGGAGCGATGGCTACACCTTC
TRBV5-4	few	TRBJ2-2	TRBD2	CASSPAGVQVGELFF	TGTGCCAGCAGCCCGGCGGGGGTTCAGGTCGGGGAGCTGTTTTTT
TRBV5-1	.	TRBJ1-2	TRBD1	CASSLTTSGTGDGYTF	TGCGCCAGCAGCTTAACGACTTCGGGGACAGGGGATGGCTACACCTTC
TRBV7-2	.	TRBJ2-3	.	CASSLAGVTDTQYF	TGTGCCAGCAGCTTAGCGGGGGTCACAGATACGCAGTATTTT
TRBV10-3	.	TRBJ1-5	.	CAISESGGRGSNQPQHF	TGTGCCATCAGTGAGTCGGGGGGGAGGGGTAGCAATCAGCCCCAGCATTTT
TRBV19	.	TRBJ2-3	.	CASSQGGDTQYF	TGTGCCAGTAGTCAAGGTGGAGATACGCAGTATTTT
TRBV6-5	.	TRBJ2-7	TRBD1	CASKRQGSDYEQYF	TGTGCCAGCAAAAGACAGGGATCGGACTACGAGCAGTACTTC
TRBV19	.	TRBJ2-7	.	CASSIGAGGAYEQYF	TGTGCCAGTAGTATAGGTGCAGGCGGGGCCTACGAGCAGTACTTC
TRBV27	few	TRBJ1-1	.	CASGFYRAAPRPAFF	TGTGCCAGCGGATTCTACAGGGCGGCACCGAGACCAGCTTTCTTT
TRBV7-9	.	TRBJ1-1	TRBD1	CASSLRQGNTEAFF	TGTGCCAGCAGCTTAAGACAGGGGAACACTGAAGCTTTCTTT
TRBV4-3	few	TRBJ1-2	.	CASSQEKAAYLGGYTF	TGCGCCAGCAGCCAAGAGAAGGCGGCTTACCTAGGGGGCTACACCTTC
TRBV9	.	TRBJ1-1	.	CASSVGGLSTEAFF	TGTGCCAGCAGCGTCGGGGGACTATCCACTGAAGCTTTCTTT
TRBV9	.	TRBJ1-2	TRBD1	CASSGTGNYGYTF	TGTGCCAGCAGCGGGACAGGAAACTATGGCTACACCTTC
TRBV5-1	.	TRBJ2-5	.	CASSRRGRGETQYF	TGCGCCAGCAGCCGACGGGGCCGAGGGGAGACCCAGTACTTC
TRBV29-1	.	TRBJ2-3	TRBD2	CSVEQIAGGGDTQYF	TGCAGCGTTGAACAGATAGCGGGGGGTGGGGATACGCAGTATTTT
TRBV2	once	TRBJ1-5	.	CASSERQQRNQPQHF	TGTGCCAGCAGTGAAAGGCAACAGCGCAATCAGCCCCAGCATTTT
TRBV28	.	TRBJ2-1	TRBD2	CASSPGTSGTYNEQFF	TGTGCCAGCAGTCCCGGGACTAGCGGGACTTACAATGAGCAGTTCTTC
TRBV25-1	.	TRBJ2-2	TRBD1	CAGNPGQGAAELFF	TGTGCCGGCAATCCGGGACAGGGGGCTGCGGAGCTGTTTTTT
TRBV7-2	.	TRBJ2-7	TRBD1	CASSLVGQGKQYF	TGTGCCAGCAGCTTAGTGGGACAGGGTAAGCAGTACTTC
TRBV5-1	once	TRBJ2-3	TRBD2	CASSPRAGGSADTQYF	TGCGCCAGCAGCCCCAGAGCGGGAGGGAGCGCAGATACGCAGTATTTT
TRBV4-1	.	TRBJ2-3	.	CASRERGSTDTQYF	TGCGCCAGCCGGGAGAGGGGGAGCACAGATACGCAGTATTTT
TRBV7-6	.	TRBJ1-1	.	CASSSGTASMNTEAFF	TGTGCCAGCAGCTCCGGGACGGCTTCCATGAACACTGAAGCTTTCTTT
TRBV6-5	.	TRBJ2-1	TRBD2	CAAGGRGSREQFF	TGTGCCGCGGGCGGGAGGGGCTCTCGTGAGCAGTTCTTC
TRBV6-6	.	TRBJ1-1	TRBD1	CASRVDRGGEAFF	TGTGCCAGCAGAGTCGACAGGGGTGGTGAAGCTTTCTTT
TRBV27	medium-sized	TRBJ2-7	TRBD2	CASSLRGSYEQYF	TGTGCCAGCAGTTTACGCGGGAGCTACGAGCAGTACTTC
TRBV5-1	.	TRBJ2-1	TRBD2	CASSLVVAGADEQFF	TGCGCCAGCAGCTTGGTGGTAGCGGGAGCTGACGAGCAGTTCTTC
TRBV6-1	.	TRBJ1-1	.	CASSPTGVGNTEAFF	TGTGCCAGCAGTCCTACCGGGGTCGGGAACACTGAAGCTTTCTTT
TRBV6-1	.	TRBJ2-5	TRBD1	CASSETWGTAVQETQYF	TGTGCCAGCAGTGAAACGTGGGGGACAGCTGTCCAAGAGACCCAGTACTTC
TRBV27	.	TRBJ1-5	TRBD1	CASSYGGTGPSQPQHF	TGTGCCAGCAGTTACGGAGGGACAGGGCCTTCTCAGCCCCAGCATTTT
TRBV2	.	TRBJ1-4	.	CASLGDRLVEKLFF	TGTGCCAGCCTCGGGGATCGTCTTGTTGAAAAACTGTTTTTT
TRBV30	.	TRBJ2-1	TRBD2	CAWASGTGYNEQFF	TGTGCCTGGGCAAGCGGGACGGGGTACAATGAGCAGTTCTTC